The 21 T cell receptor beta chains below come from one sample, sequenced in a study of metastatic and nonmetastatic thyroid tumors. TCRdb reassembled clones from the PCR reads with MiXCR. The sample comprises 15,000 to 20,000 clones, around 40% of which are singletons, and roughly 24% rests with the top ten. No patient had received any treatment before thyroid surgery. The sample comprised tumor tissue. The receptor source for this set is a female donor with papillary thyroid cancer or a benign thyroid nodule (not recorded which). Some clones in this sample may be carry-over from other donors' samples.

The chain has TRBV13 and TRBJ1-4; D possibly corresponds to TRBD1 (5 bases). The CDR3 totals 14 residues. Germline V gene sequence: CDR1 PRHDT, CDR2 FYEKMQ (reference sequence). The V and J ends lost 3 bases and 7 bases respectively, with 12 bases between them. The CDR3 DNA sequence: TGTGCCAGCAGCTTGGGACGGTCCTTTGAAAAACTGTTTTTT. It encodes CASSLGRSFEKLFF. Based on the CDR3 plus reference TRBV13 and TRBJ1-4, the full variable domain is AAGVIQSPRHLIKEKRETATLKCYPIPRHDTVYWYQQGPGQDPQFLISFYEKMQSDKGSIPDRFSAQQFSDYHSELNMSSLELGDSALYFCASSLGRSFEKLFFGSGTQLSVL.

There are a few counts of this clone. The V gene is TRBV4-2, the J gene TRBJ1-2, with D possibly matching TRBD1 (5 bases). V lost 0 bases and J lost 0, with 11 bases in between. Per the germline V gene, CDR1 is LGHNA and CDR2 is YNFKEQ. There are 16 residues in the CDR3. In nucleotides, the CDR3 is TGTGCCAGCAGCCAAGAAATAGGGGCCGCTAACTATGGCTACACCTTC. It specifies CASSQEIGAANYGYTF.

This clone was detected only a few times. The chain couples TRBV28 to TRBJ1-2, with 10 bases that match TRBD1. The CDR3 is 13 residues long. V was pared by 8 bases and J by 6 bases, with 6 bases of the junction left unmatched. Looked up from germline, CDR1 is MDHEN and CDR2 is SYDVKM. CDR3 bases: TGTGCCAGCTCCCTCGGGACAGGGGATGGCTACACCTTC. Its protein is CASSLGTGDGYTF.

The chain joins TRBV10-3 to TRBJ2-7, with 8 bases identical to TRBD1. Per germline, CDR1 ENHRY and CDR2 SYGVKD. This CDR3 is 15 amino acids long. J gave up 7 bases and V 3 bases, and 11 bases lay outside the gene matches. This CDR3 is CAISDRTGPLGEQYF. The CDR3 DNA is TGTGCCATCAGTGATAGGACAGGGCCTTTGGGGGAGCAGTACTTC.

This clone appeared a few times. The CDR3 DNA reads TGTGCCAGCAGCTCAGGACACAATGAGCAGTTCTTC. This codes for CASSSGHNEQFF. The V call is TRBV9, the J call TRBJ2-1; no clear D gene. V lost 4 bases and J lost 5, with 7 bases in between. CDR1 and CDR2 (germline): SGDLS, YYNGEE. This CDR3 has 12 amino acids.

This clone was detected a few times. The chain carries TRBV6-4 and TRBJ2-3; D is uncertain. CDR3 length equals 13 residues. Germline loops: CDR1 MRHNA, CDR2 SNTAGT. V was shortened by 10 bases and J by 0 bases, with 11 bases between the two germline ends. DNA for the CDR3: TGTGCCACCAAGGGAACTAGCACAGATACGCAGTATTTT. Encoded protein: CATKGTSTDTQYF.

There are a few counts of this clone. The rearrangement uses TRBV12-3 or TRBV12-4 and TRBJ2-7, with a tentative D call TRBD1 (6 bases). The CDR3 covers 12 residues. The V and J ends lost 5 bases and 3 bases respectively, with 8 bases between them. CDR3 DNA: TGTGCCAGCAGTACAGGGCGCTACGAGCAGTACTTC. Its protein is CASSTGRYEQYF.

For the CDR3, the DNA is TGTGCCAGCAGCGCTGGACTAGCGGGAATTTCCGGGGAGCTGTTTTTT. It yields the protein CASSAGLAGISGELFF. The chain has TRBV5-5 and TRBJ2-2; TRBD2 matches at 12 bases. This CDR3 is built from 16 residues. The trim removed 4 bases at V and 6 bases at J, leaving 7 bases unmatched. Germline loops: CDR1 SGHKS, CDR2 YYEKEE (reference sequence).

The chain joins TRBV5-6 to TRBJ1-3; D unresolved. The length of the CDR3 is 14 residues. Trimming removed 2 bases at V and 7 bases at J, with 13 bases between. Germline V gene lookup returns CDR1 SGHDT and CDR2 YYEEEE. The CDR3 region is CASSFGLRVNTIYF. CDR3 DNA sequence: TGTGCCAGCAGCTTCGGCCTACGAGTTAACACCATATATTTT.

V gene TRBV6-5 combines with J gene TRBJ2-3; D is possibly TRBD1 or TRBD2 (5 bases each). Trimming removed 5 bases at V and 0 bases at J, with 12 bases between. The CDR3 is 15 residues long. Germline CDR1 reads MNHEY; CDR2 reads SVGAGI. Here the CDR3 DNA reads TGTGCCAGCAGTAATCTCGAGGGGAGCACAGATACGCAGTATTTT. It translates to CASSNLEGSTDTQYF.

The rearrangement links TRBV19 to TRBJ1-3, with TRBD1 identical over 7 bases. Trimming took 9 bases from V and 2 from J; bases not matched to a gene: 10. CDR1 LNHDA and CDR2 SQIVND come from the germline V gene (reference sequence). There are 15 residues in the CDR3. The CDR3 region has the DNA TGTGCCAGCATAAATCTCGGACAGGCTGGAAACACCATATATTTT. Its protein product is CASINLGQAGNTIYF.

The V call is TRBV5-1, the J call TRBJ1-2; the match to TRBD1 covers 8 bases. CDR3 length equals 16 residues. The junction had 12 bases not matched to a gene; V was cut back by 6 bases and J by 2 bases. In germline, CDR1 is SGHRS, CDR2 YFSETQ. CDR3 bases: TGCGCCAGCACCGTCGGACAGGGATTCGGGAACTATGGCTACACCTTC. This translates into CASTVGQGFGNYGYTF.

DNA for the CDR3: TGTGCCAGTGCCCGACAGAGCTCCTATAATTCACCCCTCCACTTT. Its translation: CASARQSSYNSPLHF. V is TRBV2 and J is TRBJ1-6; possibly TRBD1 for D (5 bases). The V end lost 9 bases, the J end lost 0 bases, and 12 bases lay between the germline ends. The CDR3 loop spans 15 amino acids. Germline CDR1 and CDR2: SNHLY and FYNNEI.

The V gene is TRBV24-1, the J gene TRBJ2-7; D possibly corresponds to TRBD2 (7 bases). V lost 3 bases and J lost 1, with 21 bases in between. The CDR3 consists of 18 residues. CDR1 is KGHDR, CDR2 SFDVKD, per germline. CDR3 bases: TGTGCCACCAGTGATCAGCTCCGGGGGGCCCGTGGGTCCTACGAGCAGTACTTC. It codes for CATSDQLRGARGSYEQYF.

The sample holds many counts of this clone. The gene calls are TRBV7-3 and TRBJ2-2, with 8 positions matching TRBD1. The germline gives CDR1 SGHTA, CDR2 FQGTGA. V gave up 4 bases and J gave up 2 bases; unmatched junction bases: 6. The CDR3 sequence is 16 residues long. CDR3: CASSSWTGSNTGELFF. CDR3 bases: TGTGCCAGCAGCTCCTGGACAGGGAGCAACACCGGGGAGCTGTTTTTT.

This clone appeared a few times. This chain links TRBV6-1 with TRBJ1-5, with D hard to call. Trimming cost V 7 bases and J 10 bases, with 20 bases left between them. Per germline, CDR1 MNHNS and CDR2 SASEGT. The CDR3 length is 14 residues. DNA of the CDR3: TGTGCCAGCACTGACTTGAGGCAGGTCGACCCCCAGCATTTT. It specifies CASTDLRQVDPQHF.

This clone has only a few counts. The V and J genes are TRBV6-1 and TRBJ2-7; D may be TRBD1 (5 bases). The germline V and J ends were trimmed by 4 bases and 3 bases, with 10 bases remaining between them. CDR3 length: 13 residues. The germline V gene encodes CDR1 MNHNS and CDR2 SASEGT. CDR3 region: CASSVARDYEQYF. The DNA of the CDR3 is TGTGCCAGCAGTGTGGCCAGGGACTACGAGCAGTACTTC.

The chain has TRBV7-6 and TRBJ2-7; the D is unclear. The V end was cut by 1 base, the J end by 3 bases, with 7 bases between. The CDR3 extends over 13 amino acids. Germline V CDR1 and CDR2: SGHVS, FNYEAQ. CDR3 protein: CASSLGENYEQYF. CDR3 coding DNA: TGTGCCAGCAGCTTAGGGGAAAACTACGAGCAGTACTTC.

The chain has TRBV5-1 and TRBJ2-7; TRBD2 matches at 13 bases. The germline CDR1 and CDR2 sequences are SGHRS and YFSETQ. The V segment lost 4 bases and the J segment 1 base; nucleotides outside the gene matches: 5. The CDR3 extends over 16 amino acids. CDR3: CASSTGTSGISYEQYF. For the CDR3, the DNA is TGCGCCAGCAGCACCGGGACTAGCGGGATATCCTACGAGCAGTACTTC.

The chain is built from TRBV6-5 and TRBJ2-2; no firm D call. The length of the CDR3 is 12 residues. The ends were cut back, 2 bases at V and 7 bases at J, with 5 bases in the middle. Germline values: CDR1 MNHEY, CDR2 SVGAGI. The CDR3 DNA is TGTGCCAGCAGTTACCCGGGCGGGGAGCTGTTTTTT. Amino acid sequence: CASSYPGGELFF.

The chain employs TRBV11-2 and TRBJ2-7, with D perhaps TRBD2 (5 bases). CDR1 SGHAT and CDR2 FQNNGV come from the germline V gene. The germline V and J ends were trimmed by 5 bases and 7 bases, with 18 bases remaining between them. The length of the CDR3 is 14 residues. CDR3 protein: CASSLNSLGGEQYF. CDR3 coding DNA: TGTGCCAGCAGCCTAAATTCGTTGGGCGGGGAGCAGTACTTC.